This is a list of T cell receptor beta chains from one sample in a study of T cell repertoires in cytomegalovirus infection. Antigens for these TCRs are unknown. From the reads, TCRdb called clonotypes with MiXCR, one entry per CDR3 protein. The table records hundreds of thousands of distinct CDR3 sequences, 42% of them present only once. The input for sequencing was cultured PBMCs, taken from culture after CMV antigen stimulation. These receptors all come from a human donor in good health (CMV status not recorded). Some clones in this sample may be carry-over from other donors' samples. Both conserved end residues are part of each CDR3. The order of the fields is J gene, clone size, D gene, V gene, CDR3 DNA, CDR3 protein. D genes are given only for firm matches. Only some rows state a clone size, as once, few, many or a class for expanded clones.

TRBJ2-7,few,-,TRBV7-6,TGTGCCAGCAGCTTAGGGGATGGGGCTACCTACGAGCAGTACTTC,CASSLGDGATYEQYF
TRBJ2-1,few,-,TRBV7-2,TGTGCCAGCAGCTTGGACTACCGGATCCCCAGGGGGCAGTTCTTC,CASSLDYRIPRGQFF
TRBJ2-1,-,-,TRBV7-6,TGTGCCAGCAGTACCACCCCAGGGAGGCTCCGAACCAATGAGCAGTTCTTC,CASSTTPGRLRTNEQFF
TRBJ2-3,few,TRBD2,TRBV20-1,TGCAGTGCTAGATCCCGACTAGCGGAGAGCACAGATACGCAGTATTTT,CSARSRLAESTDTQYF
TRBJ2-3,-,-,TRBV20-1,TGCAGTGCTAGACGGACGGACCCGAGGTATTTT,CSARRTDPRYF
TRBJ1-5,-,TRBD1,TRBV27,TGTGCCAGCAGTCCGACAGGGTACCAGCCCCAGCATTTT,CASSPTGYQPQHF
TRBJ2-7,-,-,TRBV2,TGTGCCAGCAGTTGGGCAGACTACGAGCAGTACTTC,CASSWADYEQYF
TRBJ2-3,few,-,TRBV7-2,TGTGCCAGCACGGGACTTTTTCTCACAGATACGCAGTATTTT,CASTGLFLTDTQYF
TRBJ1-5,-,-,TRBV11-2,TGTGCCAGCAGCTTAGAAAGTGGTCAGCCCCAGCATTTT,CASSLESGQPQHF
TRBJ1-6,few,-,TRBV7-8,TGTGCCAGCAGCTTAGAAGCCGAGGGCGGTTCACCCCTCCACTTT,CASSLEAEGGSPLHF
TRBJ1-5,-,-,TRBV20-1,TGCAGTGCTAGTCCCTCGGGCAGGGATCATCAGCCCCAGCATTTT,CSASPSGRDHQPQHF
TRBJ2-6,-,-,TRBV28,TGTGCCAGCAGTGAAGATAAATGGGTCTCTGGGGCCAACGTCCTGACTTTC,CASSEDKWVSGANVLTF
TRBJ2-1,many,-,TRBV7-6,TGTGCCAGCAGCTTATGGGGCAATGAGCAGTTCTTC,CASSLWGNEQFF
TRBJ2-1,few,TRBD2,TRBV12-3/TRBV12-4,TGTGCCAGCAGTCTATTATTAGCGGGATTATACAATGAGCAGTTCTTC,CASSLLLAGLYNEQFF
TRBJ2-1,many,-,TRBV7-2,TGTGCCAGCAGCTTCCTCAGGGGAGGGAGGTACGGTGAGCAGTTCTTC,CASSFLRGGRYGEQFF
TRBJ2-1,few,-,TRBV6-2/TRBV6-3,TGTGCCAGCAGCCCACACTTTTACAATGAGCAGTTCTTC,CASSPHFYNEQFF
TRBJ2-7,-,TRBD2,TRBV7-6,TGTGCCAGCAGCCGGGACTACGAGAGCTCCTACGAGCAGTACTTC,CASSRDYESSYEQYF
TRBJ1-6,-,-,TRBV20-1,TGCAGTGCTCGGACCCGGACAGCCCATAATTCACCCCTCCACTTT,CSARTRTAHNSPLHF
TRBJ2-1,-,-,TRBV29-1,TGCAGCGTTGAAGACTGGAAAGCGAATGAGCAGTTCTTC,CSVEDWKANEQFF
TRBJ2-2,-,TRBD1,TRBV24-1,TGTGCCACCAGTGAGGGGACAGGGGACACCGGGGAGCTGTTTTTT,CATSEGTGDTGELFF
TRBJ1-1,-,-,TRBV12-3/TRBV12-4,TGTGCCAGCGGGGAACGGGCCCACGGCGCTGAAGCTTTCTTT,CASGERAHGAEAFF
TRBJ2-7,-,-,TRBV11-1,TGTGCCAGCAGCTTGGAGGACCCCTACGAGCAGTACTTC,CASSLEDPYEQYF
TRBJ2-1,-,TRBD1,TRBV12-3/TRBV12-4,TGTGCCAGCAGCCGGACAGGGTTTGAGCAGTTCTTC,CASSRTGFEQFF
TRBJ1-1,-,-,TRBV7-2,TGTGCCAGCAGCTTAGCCTGGGGAGCGGCTTTCTTT,CASSLAWGAAFF
TRBJ1-2,few,-,TRBV28,TGTGCCAGCAGACCAACGGCTAACTATGGCTACACCTTC,CASRPTANYGYTF
TRBJ2-7,few,-,TRBV28,TGTGCCAGCCAGAGACCCGCTTGGGGAGCCGAGCAGTACTTC,CASQRPAWGAEQYF
TRBJ2-1,-,-,TRBV15,TGTGCCACCAGGAGAGGCCCGGGTTCCTACAATGAGCAGTTCTTC,CATRRGPGSYNEQFF
TRBJ2-1,-,-,TRBV25-1,TGTGCCAGCAGTGACCTGGAGGGGTACAATGAGCAGTTCTTC,CASSDLEGYNEQFF
TRBJ1-6,few,-,TRBV20-1,TGCAGTGCGAGAGAAGGGTTGAATTCACCCCTCCACTTT,CSAREGLNSPLHF
TRBJ2-5,-,-,TRBV2,TGTGCCAGCAGTGGTGACGGACGCCAAGAGACCCAGTACTTC,CASSGDGRQETQYF
TRBJ2-5,few,-,TRBV7-2,TGTGCCAGCAGCTTATTCGGGCAAGAGACCCAGTACTTC,CASSLFGQETQYF
TRBJ1-3,many,TRBD1,TRBV7-2,TGTGCCAGCAGCTCGACAGGGGCTGGAAACACCATATATTTT,CASSSTGAGNTIYF
TRBJ1-2,few,-,TRBV2,TGTGCCAGCAGTTCGACGGAGCATGGCTACACCTTC,CASSSTEHGYTF
TRBJ2-7,-,-,TRBV7-2,TGTGCCAGCAGCAAAGTGGGTGACAGCTCCTACGAGCAGTACTTC,CASSKVGDSSYEQYF
TRBJ2-1,-,TRBD1,TRBV7-6,TGTGCCAGCAGCCCAGGGGGCTTCTACAATGAGCAGTTCTTC,CASSPGGFYNEQFF
TRBJ2-3,-,-,TRBV20-1,TGCAGTGCTTCTGGTCCGGGGACAGATACGCAGTATTTT,CSASGPGTDTQYF
TRBJ2-7,-,TRBD1,TRBV20-1,TGCAGTGCTAGAAGACAGGGTTCCTACGAGCAGTACTTC,CSARRQGSYEQYF
TRBJ2-1,-,TRBD1,TRBV2,TGTGCCAGCAGGATAGACAGGGCCTCCTACAATGAGCAGTTCTTC,CASRIDRASYNEQFF
TRBJ2-3,many,-,TRBV20-1,TGCAGTGTCGAGAGGGGGGCAGATACGCAGTATTTT,CSVERGADTQYF
TRBJ1-1,-,-,TRBV12-3/TRBV12-4,TGTGCCAGCGCGGCAGGGGTGAACACTGAAGCTTTCTTT,CASAAGVNTEAFF
TRBJ1-2,-,-,TRBV5-4,TGTGCCAGCAGCTTGGAGCATGGCTACACCTTC,CASSLEHGYTF
TRBJ2-3,few,-,TRBV7-2,TGTGCCTCCTGCCAAGGAAGGGGGACAGATACGCAGTATTTT,CASCQGRGTDTQYF
TRBJ2-7,-,-,TRBV10-3,TGTGCCACCCAACCCCCGGGGCTCAGCTACGAGCAGTACTTC,CATQPPGLSYEQYF
TRBJ1-4,-,-,TRBV20-1,TGCAGTGCTAGAGATGGAAGGAGGGTTAATGAAAAACTGTTTTTT,CSARDGRRVNEKLFF
TRBJ2-5,-,TRBD2,TRBV20-1,TGCAGTGCTACCACCGTACTAGCGGGAGATTTGGAGACCCAGTACTTC,CSATTVLAGDLETQYF
TRBJ2-5,-,-,TRBV7-6,TGTGCCAGCAGCTTAGTCCCCGGCCGGGGAGAGACCCAGTACTTC,CASSLVPGRGETQYF
TRBJ1-2,-,-,TRBV7-2,TGTGCCAGCAGCACCCGTGCGGGGGACGGCTACACCTTC,CASSTRAGDGYTF
TRBJ2-3,few,-,TRBV5-4,TGTGCCAGCAGCTCGTCGGCGGGGTTCACAGATACGCAGTATTTT,CASSSSAGFTDTQYF
TRBJ1-1,few,-,TRBV25-1,TGTGCCAGCCGGGGACGGGACAACACTGAAGCTTTCTTT,CASRGRDNTEAFF
TRBJ2-4,-,TRBD1,TRBV7-8,TGTGCCAGCAGCCCCGACAGGGTATCCAAAAACATTCCGTACTTC,CASSPDRVSKNIPYF
TRBJ2-3,-,TRBD1,TRBV19,TGTGCCAGTAGGTTTACAGGGGCAGATACGCAGTATTTT,CASRFTGADTQYF
TRBJ2-1,-,-,TRBV6-6,TGTGCCAGCAGTTACTCGCAGGTTAACGAGCAGTTCTTC,CASSYSQVNEQFF
TRBJ2-5,-,-,TRBV18,TGTGCCAGCTCACCACCGACGACGGTCCGGACCCAGTACTTC,CASSPPTTVRTQYF
TRBJ2-3,-,TRBD2,TRBV7-6,TGTGCCAGCAGCTCGTGGCTGAGCGGGGGGGCCGATACGCAGTATTTT,CASSSWLSGGADTQYF
TRBJ2-3,once,-,TRBV27,TGTGCCAGCAGTTTATTGGTATCAGTACCAGATACGCAGTATTTT,CASSLLVSVPDTQYF
TRBJ2-7,-,-,TRBV12-3/TRBV12-4,TGTGCCAGTCTTCGGGGAGGGGGGCTTTACGAGCAGTACTTC,CASLRGGGLYEQYF
TRBJ1-5,-,-,TRBV12-3/TRBV12-4,TGTGCCAGCAGGGTGGGGGGCGTTCAGCCCCAGCATTTT,CASRVGGVQPQHF
TRBJ2-1,-,-,TRBV7-4,TGTGCCAGGAGCTTAGATCGGGGCAGGGGCGACTCCTACAATGAGCAGTTCTTC,CARSLDRGRGDSYNEQFF
TRBJ2-7,-,-,TRBV2,TGTGCCAGCAGTCTAATAGCGGACACCTACGAGCAGTACTTC,CASSLIADTYEQYF